This entry concerns a single TCR beta chain. The CDR3 runs 14 residues. The germline gives CDR1 SGHNT, CDR2 YYREEE (reference sequence). V shed 4 bases and J shed 0 bases, with 8 bases lying between them. This record comes from a study of shared clonotypes between healthy human individuals. Original methodology: Filtering of immunoSEQ junctional sequences could not match full-length read filtering. The method was immunoSEQ multiplex PCR; TCRdb's version includes in-frame clones alone and lacks a portion of them. The V and J calls and the clone size are those of that table, but D and trimming were determined from the DNA. Of roughly 330,000 clones detected, approximately 79% appear once; the ten largest clones hold about a tenth.

The sequence was obtained from a young man in good health. The chain joins TRBV5-4 to TRBJ1-3; the D is unclear. The sequenced sample consisted of memory CD4+ T cells sorted from blood. The subset denotes: CD45RA-negative fraction. CDR3 in amino acids: CASSSRSSGNTIYF. CDR3 coding DNA: TGTGCCAGCAGCAGCAGGAGCTCTGGAAACACCATATATTTT.